This TCR beta chain was sequenced during a study of cytomegalovirus exposure and HLA in healthy donors. Study findings and constraints: Donors belonging to an Asian-associated ancestry cluster reportedly showed fewer N-insertions in productive TCRs than the approximately 670-donor mean, according to what a later analysis found. Most TCR beta V segments were productive about 87% or about 30% of the time in an earlier analysis.

A remark on this clone: As yet, its antigen is unknown.

Researchers ran the PCR with 60 Vbeta and 13 Jbeta primers. Clones were read by immunoSEQ multiplex PCR, and TCRdb kept only the in-frame ones, dropping some. This sample has some 190,000 clones, with about 85% found just once. This CDR3 has 13 amino acids. In germline, CDR1 is SGHRS, CDR2 YFSETQ. V was trimmed by 1 base and J by 5 bases, leaving 6 bases between them. Though nominally healthy at sampling, donors likely had unrecorded immune exposures. The TCR sequence derives from a boy under 10 years old in good health and CMV-seronegative. Sequenced: PBMCs. V gene TRBV5-1 combines with J gene TRBJ2-2, with D unresolved. In DNA form, the CDR3 reads TGCGCCAGCAGCTTGCCCGCGACCGGGGAGCTGTTTTTT. This encodes CASSLPATGELFF.